The 16 T cell receptor beta chains below all came from one sample that was sequenced in a study of shared clonotypes between healthy human individuals. Some clones are missing from TCRdb's copy, which holds only in-frame ones; the method was immunoSEQ multiplex PCR. The sample lists about 2.4 million clones; more than 85% were seen once. The sample taken for sequencing was naive CD4+ T cells from PBMCs. The subset: CD45RA+ positively selected. These TCRs come from a man between 18 and 29 years old in good health. Some clones in this sample may be carry-over from other donors' samples.

The V call is TRBV29-1, the J call TRBJ2-1; 7 bases agree with TRBD2. The length of the CDR3 is 15 residues. Germline lookup yields CDR1 SQVTM and CDR2 ANQGSEA. Losses at the gene ends were 3 bases for V and 3 bases for J; bases not matched to a gene: 8. The CDR3, as DNA: TGCAGCGTTGAGGGCGGTCTAGCGGTCTACAATGAGCAGTTCTTC. It is translated as CSVEGGLAVYNEQFF.

The rearrangement uses TRBV2 and TRBJ2-7, with 7 bases that match TRBD1. Per germline, CDR1 SNHLY and CDR2 FYNNEI. V gave up 6 bases and J gave up 7 bases; unmatched junction bases: 12. The CDR3 loop spans 14 amino acids. The CDR3 DNA is TGTGCCAGCAGAAAGACAGGGATAATGACAGAGCAGTACTTC. It is translated as CASRKTGIMTEQYF.

J is TRBJ2-3 and V is TRBV11-3, with TRBD2 matching over 9 bases. The CDR3 consists of 17 residues. The V gene's germline CDR1 is SGHNT and CDR2 YENEEA. The V gene end was trimmed by 10 bases and the J gene end by 5 bases; junction bases not matched to a gene: 19. CDR3 amino acids: CATRAVSVAGVQDTQYF. The CDR3 DNA follows: TGTGCCACCCGGGCCGTATCTGTAGCGGGAGTTCAAGATACGCAGTATTTT.

As DNA, the CDR3 is TGTGCCAGCAGCCATGGACTAGCGGTCGCCGGAGCCGGGGAGCTGTTTTTT. Amino acids: CASSHGLAVAGAGELFF. This chain joins TRBV11-2 and TRBJ2-2, with 10 bases fitting TRBD2. CDR3 length: 17 residues. Losses at the gene ends were 5 bases for V and 6 bases for J; bases not matched to a gene: 12. CDR1 and CDR2 from the germline V gene are SGHAT and FQNNGV. Together with reference TRBV11-2 and TRBJ2-2, the CDR3 gives the full variable domain: EAGVAQSPRYKIIEKRQSVAFWCNPISGHATLYWYQQILGQGPKLLIQFQNNGVVDDSQLPKDRFSAERLKGVDSTLKIQPAKLEDSAVYLCASSHGLAVAGAGELFFGEGSRLTVL.

V gene TRBV6-5 combines with J gene TRBJ1-3; D is ambiguous. V lost 2 bases and J 1 base, leaving 9 bases between the germline ends. Germline-derived CDR1 and CDR2 are MNHEY and SVGAGI. The CDR3 totals 15 residues. CDR3 residues: CASSYNRESGNTIYF. The CDR3 coding sequence is TGTGCCAGCAGTTACAATAGGGAATCTGGAAACACCATATATTTT.

The chain employs TRBV14 and TRBJ2-7, with D perhaps matching TRBD1 or TRBD2 (6 bases each). Germline CDR1 SGHDN, CDR2 FVKESK. With 3 bases removed from V and 3 bases from J, the gap between germline ends came to 27 bases. The length of the CDR3 is 19 residues. The CDR3 loop reads CASSHAGGKIGHTRYEQYF. DNA for the CDR3: TGTGCCAGCAGCCACGCCGGGGGCAAAATAGGCCATACCCGCTACGAGCAGTACTTC. The full variable domain, its missing parts supplied by reference TRBV14 and TRBJ2-7, is EAGVTQFPSHSVIEKGQTVTLRCDPISGHDNLYWYRRVMGKEIKFLLHFVKESKQDESGMPNNRFLAERTGGTYSTLKVQPAELEDSGVYFCASSHAGGKIGHTRYEQYFGPGTRLTVT.

This chain connects TRBV9 to TRBJ2-2; no firm D call. CDR1 is SGDLS, CDR2 YYNGEE, per germline. The ends were cut back, 4 bases at V and 0 bases at J, with 7 bases in the middle. The CDR3 loop spans 14 amino acids. CDR3 loop: CASSSRANTGELFF. The DNA for the CDR3 is TGTGCCAGCAGCTCCCGGGCGAACACCGGGGAGCTGTTTTTT.

V usage is TRBV27 and J usage is TRBJ1-1, with D perhaps matching TRBD1 (5 bases). Germline V gene data show CDR1 as MNHEY and CDR2 as SMNVEV (reference sequence). V was clipped by 7 bases and J by 1 base, with 10 bases between them. CDR3 length: 13 residues. Here the CDR3 reads CASIPGTNTEAFF. The CDR3 DNA sequence: TGTGCCAGCATACCGGGGACGAACACTGAAGCTTTCTTT.

The V call is TRBV5-6, the J call TRBJ2-3; D is uncertain. Trimming left V 0 bases short and J 2 bases short, with 4 bases between. Germline values: CDR1 SGHDT, CDR2 YYEEEE. This CDR3 region has 13 residues. The CDR3 coding sequence is TGTGCCAGCAGCTTGGAATACACAGATACGCAGTATTTT. Protein: CASSLEYTDTQYF.

A remark on this clone: The same CDR3 arises from other DNA sequences in this sample as well. J is TRBJ2-7 and V is TRBV28; D not certain. The CDR3 length is 12 residues. Trimming took off 5 bases at V and 2 bases at J, with 7 bases between the two ends. Germline CDR1 reads MDHEN; CDR2 reads SYDVKM. The CDR3 loop is CASSPSPYEQYF. In nucleotides, the CDR3 is TGTGCCAGCAGTCCATCCCCCTACGAGCAGTACTTC.

The V gene is TRBV9, the J gene TRBJ2-6, with D possibly TRBD1 on 6 matching bases. The CDR3 loop spans 18 amino acids. V was trimmed by 5 bases and J by 2 bases, leaving 20 bases between them. Germline lookup yields CDR1 SGDLS and CDR2 YYNGEE. The CDR3 sequence: CASSATPSQGTGANVLTF. The DNA for the CDR3 is TGTGCCAGCAGTGCCACCCCATCACAGGGTACTGGGGCCAACGTCCTGACTTTC. The variable domain in full, with the rest retrieved from reference TRBV9 and TRBJ2-6, is DSGVTQTPKHLITATGQRVTLRCSPRSGDLSVYWYQQSLDQGLQFLIQYYNGEERAKGNILERFSAQQFPDLHSELNLSSLELGDSALYFCASSATPSQGTGANVLTFGAGSRLTVL.

The CDR3 reads CASRQSTGLNTEAFF. In nucleotides, the CDR3 is TGTGCCAGCAGGCAATCAACAGGGCTGAACACTGAAGCTTTCTTT. The chain recombines TRBV7-9 with TRBJ1-1; possible D gene TRBD1, 6 bases. The CDR3 totals 15 residues. Trimming shortened V by 6 bases and J by 0 bases, and 14 bases separated the two germline ends. Germline CDR1 SEHNR, CDR2 FQNEAQ (reference sequence).

This chain joins TRBV5-1 and TRBJ2-7, with 11 positions matching TRBD2. This CDR3 has 16 amino acids. Germline assignment: CDR1 SGHRS and CDR2 YFSETQ. V shed 4 bases, J shed 0 bases, and the junction held 6 bases outside the gene matches. The DNA for the CDR3 is TGCGCCAGCAGCCAAACTAGCGGGGGAAGCTCCTACGAGCAGTACTTC. Its translation: CASSQTSGGSSYEQYF.

The chain recombines TRBV11-2 with TRBJ1-2; no reliable D call. This CDR3 has 15 residues. Germline CDR1 and CDR2: SGHAT and FQNNGV. Between the trimmed V and J ends, which lost 3 bases and 4 bases, there was a span of 15 bases. The CDR3: CASSFLSQNPYGYTF. CDR3 in DNA: TGTGCCAGCAGCTTTCTTTCGCAGAACCCCTATGGCTACACCTTC.

This chain joins TRBV5-4 and TRBJ2-5; tentative D call: TRBD2 (6 bases). Germline V gene data show CDR1 as SGHNT and CDR2 as YYREEE (reference sequence). This CDR3 has 15 amino acids. The V gene lost 3 bases and the J gene lost 5 bases, with 17 bases spanning the gap. CDR3 nucleotide sequence: TGTGCCAGCAGCTGGGGTCCGGGAGTGGGGGAGACCCAGTACTTC. It codes for CASSWGPGVGETQYF.

As concerns this clone: At the DNA level, this CDR3 is encoded by other sequences in the same sample as well. The J gene is TRBJ1-2, the V gene TRBV7-8; D is ambiguous. Germline assignment: CDR1 SGHVS and CDR2 FQNEAQ. This CDR3 contains 14 residues. V lost 0 bases and J lost 2, with 7 bases in between. CDR3 sequence reads: CASSLAAVNYGYTF. CDR3 bases: TGTGCCAGCAGCTTAGCCGCAGTAAACTATGGCTACACCTTC.